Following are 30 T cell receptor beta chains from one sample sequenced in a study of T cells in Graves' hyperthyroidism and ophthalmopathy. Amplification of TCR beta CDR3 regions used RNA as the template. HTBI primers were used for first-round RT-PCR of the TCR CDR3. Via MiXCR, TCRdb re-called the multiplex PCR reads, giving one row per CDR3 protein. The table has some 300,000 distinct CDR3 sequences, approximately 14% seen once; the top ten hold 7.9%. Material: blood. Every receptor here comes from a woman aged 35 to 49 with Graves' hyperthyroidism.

The CDR3 DNA is TGTGCCAGCAGCTTGAGTGGCCCTAGCACCGGGGAGCTGTTTTTT. Amino acid sequence: CASSLSGPSTGELFF. The V gene is TRBV7-8, the J gene TRBJ2-2; D ambiguous. The CDR3 covers 15 residues. V was clipped by 3 bases and J by 4 bases, with 12 bases between them. CDR1 and CDR2 (germline): SGHVS, FQNEAQ.

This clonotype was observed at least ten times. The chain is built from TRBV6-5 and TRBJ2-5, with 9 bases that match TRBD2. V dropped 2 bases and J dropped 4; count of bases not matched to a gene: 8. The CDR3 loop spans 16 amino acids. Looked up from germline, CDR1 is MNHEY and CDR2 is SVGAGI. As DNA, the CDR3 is TGTGCCAGCAGTTACCAGACAGGACTAGCGAGAGAGACCCAGTACTTC. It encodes CASSYQTGLARETQYF.

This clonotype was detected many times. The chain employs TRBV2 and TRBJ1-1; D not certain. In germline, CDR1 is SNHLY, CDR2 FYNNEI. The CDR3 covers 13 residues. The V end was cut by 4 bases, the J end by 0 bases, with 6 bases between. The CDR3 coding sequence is TGTGCCAGCAGTGGTCCAGTGAACACTGAAGCTTTCTTT. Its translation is CASSGPVNTEAFF.

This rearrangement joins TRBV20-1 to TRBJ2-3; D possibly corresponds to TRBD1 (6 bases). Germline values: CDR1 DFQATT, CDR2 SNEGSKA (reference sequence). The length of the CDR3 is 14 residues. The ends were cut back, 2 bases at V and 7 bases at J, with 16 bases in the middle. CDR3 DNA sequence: TGCAGTGCTAGAACTCTACAGGGTTCCTATACGCAGTATTTT. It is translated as CSARTLQGSYTQYF.

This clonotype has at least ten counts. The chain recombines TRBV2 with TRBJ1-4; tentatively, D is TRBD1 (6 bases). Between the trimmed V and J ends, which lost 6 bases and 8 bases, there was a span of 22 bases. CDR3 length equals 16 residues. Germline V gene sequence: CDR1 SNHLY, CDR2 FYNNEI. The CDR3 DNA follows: TGTGCCAGCAGCCCCGAGAGGGCAGGGGAGGGGGAAAAACTGTTTTTT. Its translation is CASSPERAGEGEKLFF.

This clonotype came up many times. In DNA, the CDR3 is TGTGCCAGCAGTAACGGTGGGCTTGGAGAGACCCAGTACTTC. Its translation is CASSNGGLGETQYF. The V and J genes are TRBV28 and TRBJ2-5; no reliable D call. Trimming removed 5 bases at V and 4 bases at J, with 14 bases between. The CDR3 runs 14 residues. Germline V gene data show CDR1 as MDHEN and CDR2 as SYDVKM.

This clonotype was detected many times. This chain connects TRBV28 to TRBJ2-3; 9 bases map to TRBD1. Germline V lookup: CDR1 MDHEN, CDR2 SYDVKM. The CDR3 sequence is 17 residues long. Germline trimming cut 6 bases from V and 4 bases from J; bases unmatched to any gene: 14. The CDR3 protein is CASRTGTGHGWADTQYF. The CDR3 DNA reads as TGTGCCAGCAGAACCGGGACAGGGCATGGTTGGGCAGATACGCAGTATTTT.

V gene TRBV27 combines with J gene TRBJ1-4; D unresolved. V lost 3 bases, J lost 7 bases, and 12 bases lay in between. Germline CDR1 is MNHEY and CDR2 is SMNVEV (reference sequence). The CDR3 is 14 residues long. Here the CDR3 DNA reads TGTGCCAGCAGTTTCCGGTCGGGAGGTGAAAAACTGTTTTTT. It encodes CASSFRSGGEKLFF. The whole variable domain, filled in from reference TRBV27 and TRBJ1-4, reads EAQVTQNPRYLITVTGKKLTVTCSQNMNHEYMSWYRQDPGLGLRQIYYSMNVEVTDKGDVPEGYKVSRKEKRNFPLILESPSPNQTSLYFCASSFRSGGEKLFFGSGTQLSVL.

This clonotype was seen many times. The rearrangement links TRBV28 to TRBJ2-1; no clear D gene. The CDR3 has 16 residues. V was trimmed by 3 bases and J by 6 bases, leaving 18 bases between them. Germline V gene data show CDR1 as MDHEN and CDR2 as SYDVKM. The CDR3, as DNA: TGTGCCAGCAGTTTCCAGAGTGTACGAACAACCAATGAGCAGTTCTTC. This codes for CASSFQSVRTTNEQFF.

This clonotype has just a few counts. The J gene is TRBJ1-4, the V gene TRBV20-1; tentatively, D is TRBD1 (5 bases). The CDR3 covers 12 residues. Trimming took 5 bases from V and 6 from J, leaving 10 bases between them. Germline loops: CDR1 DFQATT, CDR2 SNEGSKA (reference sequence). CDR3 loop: CSAFRVDEKLFF. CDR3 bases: TGCAGTGCTTTCAGGGTGGATGAAAAACTGTTTTTT.

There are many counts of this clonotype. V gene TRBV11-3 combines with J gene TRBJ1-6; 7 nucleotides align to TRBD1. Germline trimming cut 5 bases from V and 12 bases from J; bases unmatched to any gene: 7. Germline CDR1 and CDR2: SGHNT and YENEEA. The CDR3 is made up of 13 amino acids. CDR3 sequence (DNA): TGTGCCAGCAGCCAAGGACAGGTGTTACCCCTCCACTTT. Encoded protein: CASSQGQVLPLHF.

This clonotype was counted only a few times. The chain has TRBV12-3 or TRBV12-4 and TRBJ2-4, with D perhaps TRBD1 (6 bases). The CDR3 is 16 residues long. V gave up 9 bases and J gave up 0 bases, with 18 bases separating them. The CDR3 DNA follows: TGTGCCAGTCTCGAGGGGGAGAGTTTAGCCAAAAACATTCAGTACTTC. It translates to CASLEGESLAKNIQYF.

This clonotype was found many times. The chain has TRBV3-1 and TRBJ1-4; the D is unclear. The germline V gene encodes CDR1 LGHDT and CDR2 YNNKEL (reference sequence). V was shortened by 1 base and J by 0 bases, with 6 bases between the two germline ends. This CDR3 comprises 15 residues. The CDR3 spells CASSQVGTTNEKLFF. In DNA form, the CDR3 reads TGTGCCAGCAGCCAAGTCGGAACAACTAATGAAAAACTGTTTTTT. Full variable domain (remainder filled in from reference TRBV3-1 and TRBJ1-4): DTAVSQTPKYLVTQMGNDKSIKCEQNLGHDTMYWYKQDSKKFLKIMFSYNNKELIINETVPNRFSPKSPDKAHLNLHINSLELGDSAVYFCASSQVGTTNEKLFFGSGTQLSVL.

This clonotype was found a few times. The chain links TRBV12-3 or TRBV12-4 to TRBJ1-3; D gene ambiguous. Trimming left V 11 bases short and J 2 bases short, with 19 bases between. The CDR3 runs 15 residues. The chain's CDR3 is CAGPPRRGPGNTIYF. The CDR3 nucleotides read TGTGCCGGCCCCCCTAGACGCGGGCCTGGAAACACCATATATTTT.

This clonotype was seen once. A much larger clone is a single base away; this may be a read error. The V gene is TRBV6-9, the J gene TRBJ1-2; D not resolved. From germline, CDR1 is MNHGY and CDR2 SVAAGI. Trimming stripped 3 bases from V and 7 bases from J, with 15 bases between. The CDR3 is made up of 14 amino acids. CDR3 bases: TGTGCCAGCAGTTACCCTCGCGCTTGGGGTGGCTACACCTTC. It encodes CASSYPRAWGGYTF.

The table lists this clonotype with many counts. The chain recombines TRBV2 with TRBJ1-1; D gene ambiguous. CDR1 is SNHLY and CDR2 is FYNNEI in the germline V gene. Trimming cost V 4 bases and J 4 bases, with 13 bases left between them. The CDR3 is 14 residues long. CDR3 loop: CASSAGRGSTEAFF. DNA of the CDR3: TGTGCCAGCAGTGCAGGACGGGGAAGCACTGAAGCTTTCTTT.

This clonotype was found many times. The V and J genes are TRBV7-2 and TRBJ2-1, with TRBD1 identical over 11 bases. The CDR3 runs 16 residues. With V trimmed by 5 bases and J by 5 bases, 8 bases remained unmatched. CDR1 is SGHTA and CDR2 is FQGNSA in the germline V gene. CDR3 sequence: CASSRWGTGGNNEQFF. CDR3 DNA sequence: TGTGCCAGCAGCCGATGGGGGACAGGGGGAAACAATGAGCAGTTCTTC. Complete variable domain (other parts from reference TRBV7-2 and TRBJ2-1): GAGVSQSPSNKVTEKGKDVELRCDPISGHTALYWYRQSLGQGLEFLIYFQGNSAPDKSGLPSDRFSAERTGGSVSTLTIQRTQQEDSAVYLCASSRWGTGGNNEQFFGPGTRLTVL.

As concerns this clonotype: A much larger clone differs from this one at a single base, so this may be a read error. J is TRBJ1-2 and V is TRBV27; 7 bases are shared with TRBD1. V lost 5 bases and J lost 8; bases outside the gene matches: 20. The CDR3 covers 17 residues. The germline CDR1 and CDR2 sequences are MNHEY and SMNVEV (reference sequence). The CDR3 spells CASSHRDSWGIVRGYTF. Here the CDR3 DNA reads TGTGCCAGCAGTCACCGGGACAGCTGGGGGATTGTGCGGGGCTACACCTTC.

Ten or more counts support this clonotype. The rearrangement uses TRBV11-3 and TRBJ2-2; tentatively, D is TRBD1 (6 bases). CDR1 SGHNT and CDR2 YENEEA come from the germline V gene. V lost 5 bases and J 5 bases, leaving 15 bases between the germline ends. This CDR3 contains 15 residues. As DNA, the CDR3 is TGTGCCAGCAGCCCAGATGGACAGTTAACCGGGGAGCTGTTTTTT. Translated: CASSPDGQLTGELFF.

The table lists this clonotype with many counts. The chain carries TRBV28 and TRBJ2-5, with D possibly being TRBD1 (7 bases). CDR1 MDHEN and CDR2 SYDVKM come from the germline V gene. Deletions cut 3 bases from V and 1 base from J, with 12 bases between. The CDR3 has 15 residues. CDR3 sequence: CASSFVQGGQETQYF. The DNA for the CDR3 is TGTGCCAGCAGTTTTGTTCAGGGGGGCCAAGAGACCCAGTACTTC.

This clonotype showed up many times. The CDR3 DNA sequence: TGTGCCAGCAGCTCAGACAGGGTTCGGTCCGAGCAGTACTTC. Its translation is CASSSDRVRSEQYF. This chain uses TRBV7-2 with TRBJ2-7; 7 bases fit TRBD1. Germline values: CDR1 SGHTA, CDR2 FQGNSA. The CDR3 length is 14 residues. The ends lost 4 bases at V and 6 bases at J; junction bases unmatched: 9.

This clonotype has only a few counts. The CDR3 region has the DNA TGTGCCAGCAGTTACCGACTAGCGGGAGGGCCGGGTGAGCAGTTCTTC. Translating gives CASSYRLAGGPGEQFF. The chain employs TRBV27 and TRBJ2-1; 14 bases agree with TRBD2. CDR3 size: 16 residues. V lost 4 bases, J lost 9 bases, and 8 bases stayed unmatched. Germline CDR1 reads MNHEY; CDR2 reads SMNVEV (reference sequence).

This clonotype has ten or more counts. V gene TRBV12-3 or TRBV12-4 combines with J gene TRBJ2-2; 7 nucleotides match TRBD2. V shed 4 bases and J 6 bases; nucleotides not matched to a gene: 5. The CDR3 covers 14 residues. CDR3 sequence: CASSSSSGAGELFF. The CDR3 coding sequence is TGTGCCAGCAGTTCCTCCAGCGGGGCCGGGGAGCTGTTTTTT.

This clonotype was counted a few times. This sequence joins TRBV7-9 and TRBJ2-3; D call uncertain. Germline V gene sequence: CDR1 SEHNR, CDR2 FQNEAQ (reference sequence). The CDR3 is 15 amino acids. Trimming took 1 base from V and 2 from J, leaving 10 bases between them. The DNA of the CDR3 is TGTGCCAGCAGCTTAGGGCAGCATAACACAGATACGCAGTATTTT. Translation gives CASSLGQHNTDTQYF.

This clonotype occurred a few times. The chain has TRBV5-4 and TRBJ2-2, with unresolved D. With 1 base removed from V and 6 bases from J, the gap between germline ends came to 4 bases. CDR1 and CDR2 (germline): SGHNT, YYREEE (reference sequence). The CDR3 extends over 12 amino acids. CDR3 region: CASSLLAGELFF. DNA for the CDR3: TGTGCCAGCAGCTTGCTAGCCGGGGAGCTGTTTTTT.

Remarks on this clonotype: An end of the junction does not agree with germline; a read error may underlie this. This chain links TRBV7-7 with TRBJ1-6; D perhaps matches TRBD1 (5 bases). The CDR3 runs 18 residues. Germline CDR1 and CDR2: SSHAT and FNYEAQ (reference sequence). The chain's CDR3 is CASSLMGVIRSYNSPLHF. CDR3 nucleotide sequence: TGTGCTAGCAGCTTAATGGGGGTAATCCGCTCCTATAATTCACCCCTCCACTTT. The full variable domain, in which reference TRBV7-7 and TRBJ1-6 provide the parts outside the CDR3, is GAGVSQSPRYKVTKRGQDVTLRCDPISSHATLYWYQQALGQGPEFLTYFNYEAQPDKSGLPSDRFSAERPEGSISTLTIQRTEQRDSAMYRCASSLMGVIRSYNSPLHFGNGTRLTVT.

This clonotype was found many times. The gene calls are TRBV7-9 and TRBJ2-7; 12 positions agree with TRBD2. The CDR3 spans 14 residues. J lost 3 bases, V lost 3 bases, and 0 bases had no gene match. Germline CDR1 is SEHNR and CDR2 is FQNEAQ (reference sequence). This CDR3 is CASSLTSGSYEQYF. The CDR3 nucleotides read TGTGCCAGCAGCTTGACTAGCGGGAGCTACGAGCAGTACTTC.

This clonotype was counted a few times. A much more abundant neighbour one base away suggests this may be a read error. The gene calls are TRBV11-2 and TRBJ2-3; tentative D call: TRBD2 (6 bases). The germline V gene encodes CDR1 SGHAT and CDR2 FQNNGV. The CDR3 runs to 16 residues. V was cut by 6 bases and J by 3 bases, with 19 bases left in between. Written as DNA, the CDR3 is TGTGCCAGCAGTACCGGAGGGGATTTTCGTACAGATACGCAGTATTTT. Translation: CASSTGGDFRTDTQYF.

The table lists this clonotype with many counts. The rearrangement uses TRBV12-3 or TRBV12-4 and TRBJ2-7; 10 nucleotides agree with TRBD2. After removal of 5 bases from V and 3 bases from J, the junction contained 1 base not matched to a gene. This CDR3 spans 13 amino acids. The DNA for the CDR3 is TGTGCCAGCAGTGGGACTAGCGTCTACGAGCAGTACTTC. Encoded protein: CASSGTSVYEQYF.

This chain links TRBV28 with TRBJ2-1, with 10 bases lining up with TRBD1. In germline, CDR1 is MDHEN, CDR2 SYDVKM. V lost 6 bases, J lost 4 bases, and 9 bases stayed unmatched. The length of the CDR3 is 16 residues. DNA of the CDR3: TGTGCCAGCAGGGGCCCGGGACAGGGGTTATACAATGAGCAGTTCTTC. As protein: CASRGPGQGLYNEQFF.